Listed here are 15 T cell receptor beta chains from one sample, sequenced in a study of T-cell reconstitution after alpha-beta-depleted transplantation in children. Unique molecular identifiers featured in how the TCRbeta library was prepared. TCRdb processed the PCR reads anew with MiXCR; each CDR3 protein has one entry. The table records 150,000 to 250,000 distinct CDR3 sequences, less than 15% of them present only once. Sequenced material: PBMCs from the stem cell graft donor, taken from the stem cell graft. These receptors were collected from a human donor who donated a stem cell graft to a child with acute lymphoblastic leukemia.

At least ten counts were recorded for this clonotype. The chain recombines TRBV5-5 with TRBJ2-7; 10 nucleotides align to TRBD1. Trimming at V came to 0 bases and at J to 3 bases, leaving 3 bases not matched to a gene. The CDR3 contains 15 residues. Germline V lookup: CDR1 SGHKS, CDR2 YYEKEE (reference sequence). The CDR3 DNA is TGTGCCAGCAGCTTGGTGGGGACAGGGGACTACGAGCAGTACTTC. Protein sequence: CASSLVGTGDYEQYF.

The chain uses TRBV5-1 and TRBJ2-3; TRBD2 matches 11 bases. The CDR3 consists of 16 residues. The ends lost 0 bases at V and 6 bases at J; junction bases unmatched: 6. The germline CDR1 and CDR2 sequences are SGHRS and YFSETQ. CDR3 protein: CASSLVPVAGGDTQYF. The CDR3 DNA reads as TGCGCCAGCAGCTTGGTCCCAGTAGCGGGAGGGGATACGCAGTATTTT.

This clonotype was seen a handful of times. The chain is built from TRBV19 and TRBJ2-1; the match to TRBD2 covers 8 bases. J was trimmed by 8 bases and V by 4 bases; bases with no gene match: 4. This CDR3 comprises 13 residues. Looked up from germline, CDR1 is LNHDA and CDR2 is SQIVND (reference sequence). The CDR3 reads CASSTRTSYEQFF. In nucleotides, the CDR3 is TGTGCCAGTAGTACCCGGACTAGCTATGAGCAGTTCTTC.

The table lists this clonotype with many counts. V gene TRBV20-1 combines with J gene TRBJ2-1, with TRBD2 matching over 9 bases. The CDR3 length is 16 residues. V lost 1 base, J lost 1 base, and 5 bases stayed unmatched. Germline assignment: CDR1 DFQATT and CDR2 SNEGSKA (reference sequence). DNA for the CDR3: TGCAGTGCTAGAGTAGTGGCGGGAGGGTCCTACAATGAGCAGTTCTTC. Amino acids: CSARVVAGGSYNEQFF.

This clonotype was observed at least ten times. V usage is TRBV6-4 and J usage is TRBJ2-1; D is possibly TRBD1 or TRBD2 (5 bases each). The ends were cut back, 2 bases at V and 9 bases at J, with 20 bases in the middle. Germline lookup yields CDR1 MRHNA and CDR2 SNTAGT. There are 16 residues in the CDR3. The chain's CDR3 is CASSDLWGKGNVEQFF. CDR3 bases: TGTGCCAGCAGTGACCTTTGGGGGAAGGGGAACGTTGAGCAGTTCTTC.

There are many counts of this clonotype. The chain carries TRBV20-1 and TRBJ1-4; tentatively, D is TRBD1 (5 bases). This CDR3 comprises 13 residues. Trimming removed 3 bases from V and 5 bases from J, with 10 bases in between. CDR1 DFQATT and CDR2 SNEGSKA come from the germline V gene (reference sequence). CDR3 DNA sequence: TGCAGTGCTAGTGGCGGGGGAAATGAAAAACTGTTTTTT. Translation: CSASGGGNEKLFF.

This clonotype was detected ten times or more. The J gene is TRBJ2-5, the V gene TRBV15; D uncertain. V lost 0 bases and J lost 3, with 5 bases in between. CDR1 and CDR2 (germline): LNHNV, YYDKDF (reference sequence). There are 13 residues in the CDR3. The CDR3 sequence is CATSRDGKETQYF. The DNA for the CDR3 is TGTGCCACCAGCAGAGATGGGAAAGAGACCCAGTACTTC.

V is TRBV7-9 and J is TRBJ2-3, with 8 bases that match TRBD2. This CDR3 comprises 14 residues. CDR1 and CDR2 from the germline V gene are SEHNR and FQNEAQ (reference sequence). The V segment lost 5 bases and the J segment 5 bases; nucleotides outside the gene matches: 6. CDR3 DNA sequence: TGTGCCAGCAGCCCGACTAGCGCAAGAGATACGCAGTATTTT. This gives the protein CASSPTSARDTQYF. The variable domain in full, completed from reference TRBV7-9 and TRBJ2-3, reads DTGVSQNPRHKITKRGQNVTFRCDPISEHNRLYWYRQTLGQGPEFLTYFQNEAQLEKSRLLSDRFSAERPKGSFSTLEIQRTEQGDSAMYLCASSPTSARDTQYFGPGTRLTVL.

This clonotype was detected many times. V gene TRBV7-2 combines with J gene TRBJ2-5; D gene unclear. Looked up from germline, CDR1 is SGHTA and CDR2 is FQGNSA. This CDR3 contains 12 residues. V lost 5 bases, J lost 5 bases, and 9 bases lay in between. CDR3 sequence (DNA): TGTGCCAGCAGCCCTATAGAGGAGACCCAGTACTTC. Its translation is CASSPIEETQYF.

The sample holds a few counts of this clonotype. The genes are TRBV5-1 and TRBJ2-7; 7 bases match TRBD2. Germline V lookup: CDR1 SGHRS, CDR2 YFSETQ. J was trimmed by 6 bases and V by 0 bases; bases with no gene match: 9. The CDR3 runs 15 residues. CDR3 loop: CASSLAGGKHLEQYF. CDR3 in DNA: TGCGCCAGCAGCTTGGCCGGGGGGAAACACCTCGAGCAGTACTTC.

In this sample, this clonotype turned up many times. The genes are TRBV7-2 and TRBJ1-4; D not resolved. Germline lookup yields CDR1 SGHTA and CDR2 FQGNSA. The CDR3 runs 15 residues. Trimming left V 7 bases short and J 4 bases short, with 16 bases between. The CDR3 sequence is CASTRDPGLNEKLFF. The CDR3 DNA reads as TGTGCCAGCACCAGAGATCCCGGTCTTAATGAAAAACTGTTTTTT. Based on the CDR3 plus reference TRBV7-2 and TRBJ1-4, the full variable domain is GAGVSQSPSNKVTEKGKDVELRCDPISGHTALYWYRQSLGQGLEFLIYFQGNSAPDKSGLPSDRFSAERTGGSVSTLTIQRTQQEDSAVYLCASTRDPGLNEKLFFGSGTQLSVL.

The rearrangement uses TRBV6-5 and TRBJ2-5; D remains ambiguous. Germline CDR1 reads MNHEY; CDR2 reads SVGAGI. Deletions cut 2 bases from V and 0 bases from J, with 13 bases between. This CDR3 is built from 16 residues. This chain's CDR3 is CASSYMPELNQETQYF. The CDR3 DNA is TGTGCCAGCAGTTACATGCCGGAGTTAAACCAAGAGACCCAGTACTTC.

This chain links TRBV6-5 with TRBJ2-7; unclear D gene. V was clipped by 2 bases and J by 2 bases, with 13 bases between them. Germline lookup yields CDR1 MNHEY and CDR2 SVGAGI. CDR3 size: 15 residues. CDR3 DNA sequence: TGTGCCAGCAGTTACAGCCCGGCCGCCACCTACGAGCAGTACTTC. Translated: CASSYSPAATYEQYF.

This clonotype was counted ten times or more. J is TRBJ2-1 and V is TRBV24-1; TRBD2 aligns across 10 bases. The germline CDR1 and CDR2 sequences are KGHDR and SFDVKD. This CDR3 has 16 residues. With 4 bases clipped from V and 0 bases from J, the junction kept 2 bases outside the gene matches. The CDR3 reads CATSDVAGGSYNEQFF. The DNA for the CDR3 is TGTGCCACCAGTGACGTAGCGGGAGGCTCCTACAATGAGCAGTTCTTC.

The CDR3 reads CASSSSQGQLNTEAFF. The CDR3 nucleotides are TGTGCCAGCAGTTCCAGTCAAGGACAGCTGAACACTGAAGCTTTCTTT. The chain links TRBV12-3 or TRBV12-4 to TRBJ1-1; TRBD1 might be the D (6 bases). The CDR3 contains 16 residues. Deletions cut 4 bases from V and 0 bases from J, with 15 bases between.